This T cell receptor beta chain originates from a study of T cell changes during pregnancy in multiple sclerosis. CDR1 is SGHNT, CDR2 YYREEE, per germline (reference sequence). V dropped 4 bases and J dropped 4; count of bases not matched to a gene: 7. This CDR3 comprises 15 residues. The table came from immunoSEQ multiplex PCR; TCRdb's copy has only in-frame clones and leaves some out. The table has under 65,000 clones, around 90% seen once. Sequencing used CD4+ T cells from peripheral blood mononuclear cells, obtained in the third trimester of pregnancy. The chain recombines TRBV5-4 with TRBJ2-1, with TRBD2 matching 8 bases. The receptor comes from a female donor with multiple sclerosis, enrolled in a pregnancy study. CDR3 bases: TGTGCCAGCAGCCTCCCGGGGGGGCTTTACAATGAGCAGTTCTTC. Translation: CASSLPGGLYNEQFF.